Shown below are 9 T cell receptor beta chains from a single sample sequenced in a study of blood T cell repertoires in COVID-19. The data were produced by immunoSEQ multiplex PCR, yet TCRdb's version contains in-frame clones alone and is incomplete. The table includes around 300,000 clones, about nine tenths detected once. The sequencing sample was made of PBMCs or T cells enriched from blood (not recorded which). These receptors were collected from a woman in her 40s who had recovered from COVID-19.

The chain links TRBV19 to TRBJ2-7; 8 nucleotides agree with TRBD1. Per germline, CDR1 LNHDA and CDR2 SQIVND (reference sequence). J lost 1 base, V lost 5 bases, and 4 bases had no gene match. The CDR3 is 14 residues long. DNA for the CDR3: TGTGCCAGTAGTCCCCGACAGGGGTCCTACGAGCAGTACTTC. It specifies CASSPRQGSYEQYF. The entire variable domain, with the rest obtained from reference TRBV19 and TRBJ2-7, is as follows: DGGITQSPKYLFRKEGQNVTLSCEQNLNHDAMYWYRQDPGQGLRLIYYSQIVNDFQKGDIAEGYSVSREKKESFPLTVTSAQKNPTAFYLCASSPRQGSYEQYFGPGTRLTVT.

CDR3 DNA sequence: TGCGCCAGCAGCACCACTCCTAGCGGGGGTTCCTACAATGAGCAGTTCTTC. This encodes CASSTTPSGGSYNEQFF. This chain joins TRBV5-1 and TRBJ2-1; 10 bases are a match to TRBD2. The CDR3 has 17 residues. V was clipped by 4 bases and J by 1 base; unmatched bases: 8. CDR1 is SGHRS, CDR2 YFSETQ, per germline.

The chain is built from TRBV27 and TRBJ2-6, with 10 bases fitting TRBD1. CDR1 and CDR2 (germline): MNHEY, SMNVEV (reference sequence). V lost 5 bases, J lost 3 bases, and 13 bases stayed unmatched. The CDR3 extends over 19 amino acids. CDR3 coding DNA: TGTGCCAGCAGTACTCGCCGGGACAGGGGTCAGATTGGGGCCAACGTCCTGACTTTC. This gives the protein CASSTRRDRGQIGANVLTF.

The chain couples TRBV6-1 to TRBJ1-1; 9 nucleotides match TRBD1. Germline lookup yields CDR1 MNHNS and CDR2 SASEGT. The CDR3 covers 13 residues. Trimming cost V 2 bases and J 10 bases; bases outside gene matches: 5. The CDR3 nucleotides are TGTGCCAGCAGTGAACTGTTGGACAGGGGAGCTTTCTTT. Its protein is CASSELLDRGAFF.

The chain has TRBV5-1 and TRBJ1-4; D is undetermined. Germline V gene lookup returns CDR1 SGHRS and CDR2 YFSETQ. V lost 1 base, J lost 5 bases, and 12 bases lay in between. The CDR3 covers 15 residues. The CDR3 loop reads CASSLRERGNEKLFF. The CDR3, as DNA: TGCGCCAGCAGCTTGAGGGAGAGAGGAAATGAAAAACTGTTTTTT.

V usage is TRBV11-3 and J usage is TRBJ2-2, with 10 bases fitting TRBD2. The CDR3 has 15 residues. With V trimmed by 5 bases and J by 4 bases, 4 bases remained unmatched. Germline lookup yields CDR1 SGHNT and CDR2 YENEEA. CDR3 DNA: TGTGCCAGCAGCCAACGGACTAGCGGCACCGGGGAGCTGTTTTTT. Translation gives CASSQRTSGTGELFF.

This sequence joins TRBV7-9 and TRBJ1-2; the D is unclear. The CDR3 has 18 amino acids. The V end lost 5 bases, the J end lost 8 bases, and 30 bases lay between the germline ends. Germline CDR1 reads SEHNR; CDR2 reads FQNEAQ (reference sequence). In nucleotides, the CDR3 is TGTGCCAGCAGCATCCGGCAGGTGCGGGAGGAATTATGGATGGGCTACACCTTC. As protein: CASSIRQVREELWMGYTF.

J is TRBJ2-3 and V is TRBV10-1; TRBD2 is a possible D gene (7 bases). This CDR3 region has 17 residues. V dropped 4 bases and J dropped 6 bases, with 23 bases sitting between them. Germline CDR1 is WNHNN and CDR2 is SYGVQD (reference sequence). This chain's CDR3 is CASSAAVGGAVPDTQYF. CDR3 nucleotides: TGCGCCAGCAGTGCTGCTGTTGGGGGGGCAGTCCCCGATACGCAGTATTTT.

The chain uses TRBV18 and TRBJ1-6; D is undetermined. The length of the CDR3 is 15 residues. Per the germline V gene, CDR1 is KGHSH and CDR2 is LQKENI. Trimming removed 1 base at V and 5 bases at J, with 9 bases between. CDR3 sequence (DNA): TGTGCCAGCTCACCACTCATGGGCGATAATTCACCCCTCCACTTT. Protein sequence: CASSPLMGDNSPLHF.